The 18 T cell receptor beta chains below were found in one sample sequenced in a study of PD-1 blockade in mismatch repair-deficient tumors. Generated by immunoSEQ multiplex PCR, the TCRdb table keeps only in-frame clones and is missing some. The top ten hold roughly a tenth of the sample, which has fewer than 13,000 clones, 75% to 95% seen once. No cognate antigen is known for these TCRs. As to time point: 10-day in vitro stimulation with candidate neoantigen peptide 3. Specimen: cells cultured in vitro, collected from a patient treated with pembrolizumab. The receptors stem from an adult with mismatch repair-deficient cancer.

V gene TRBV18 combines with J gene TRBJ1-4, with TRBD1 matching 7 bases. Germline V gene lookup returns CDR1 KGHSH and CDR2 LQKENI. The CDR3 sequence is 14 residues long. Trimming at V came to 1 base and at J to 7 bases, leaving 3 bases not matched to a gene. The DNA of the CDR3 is TGTGCCAGCTCACCACAGGGGGCGAGTGAAAAACTGTTTTTT. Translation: CASSPQGASEKLFF.

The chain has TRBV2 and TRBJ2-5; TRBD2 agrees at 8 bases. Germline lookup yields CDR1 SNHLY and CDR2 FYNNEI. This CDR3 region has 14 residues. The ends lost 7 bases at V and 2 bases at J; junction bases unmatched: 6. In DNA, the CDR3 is TGTGCCAGCACCGCCACTAGCGGTCAAGAGACCCAGTACTTC. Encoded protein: CASTATSGQETQYF.

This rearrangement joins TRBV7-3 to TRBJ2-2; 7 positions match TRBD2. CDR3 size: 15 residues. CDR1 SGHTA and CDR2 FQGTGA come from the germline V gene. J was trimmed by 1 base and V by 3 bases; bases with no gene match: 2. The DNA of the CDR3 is TGTGCCAGCAGCTTGGCTAGCGGGAACACCGGGGAGCTGTTTTTT. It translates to CASSLASGNTGELFF.

The CDR3 reads CASSYDYNEQFF. Written as DNA, the CDR3 is TGTGCCAGCAGCTACGACTACAATGAGCAGTTCTTC. This rearrangement joins TRBV7-9 to TRBJ2-1; D gene ambiguous. From germline, CDR1 is SEHNR and CDR2 FQNEAQ (reference sequence). V lost 4 bases, J lost 3 bases, and 4 bases lay in between. The CDR3 sequence is 12 residues long.

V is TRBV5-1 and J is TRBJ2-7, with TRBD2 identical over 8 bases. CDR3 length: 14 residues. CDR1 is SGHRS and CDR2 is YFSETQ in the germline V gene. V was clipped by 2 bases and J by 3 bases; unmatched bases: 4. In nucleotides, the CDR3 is TGCGCCAGCAGCTTAGCGGGAGCTGGCTACGAGCAGTACTTC. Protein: CASSLAGAGYEQYF.

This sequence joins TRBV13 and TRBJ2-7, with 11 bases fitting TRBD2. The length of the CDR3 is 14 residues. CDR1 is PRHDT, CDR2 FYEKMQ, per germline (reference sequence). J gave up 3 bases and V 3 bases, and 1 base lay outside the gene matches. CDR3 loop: CASSLGLADYEQYF. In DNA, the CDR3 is TGTGCCAGCAGCTTGGGACTAGCGGACTACGAGCAGTACTTC.

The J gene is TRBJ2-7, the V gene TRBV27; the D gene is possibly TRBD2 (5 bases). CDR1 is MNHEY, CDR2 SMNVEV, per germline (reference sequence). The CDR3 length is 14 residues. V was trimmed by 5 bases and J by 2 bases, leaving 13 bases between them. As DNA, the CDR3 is TGTGCCAGCAGTACCCCGGGGTCACCCTACGAGCAGTACTTC. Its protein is CASSTPGSPYEQYF.

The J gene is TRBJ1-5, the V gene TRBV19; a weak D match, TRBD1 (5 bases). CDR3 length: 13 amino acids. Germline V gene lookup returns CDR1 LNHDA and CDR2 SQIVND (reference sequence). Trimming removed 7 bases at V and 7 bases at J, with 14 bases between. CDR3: CASTGAIQQPQHF. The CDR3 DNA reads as TGTGCCAGTACCGGGGCGATTCAGCAGCCCCAGCATTTT.

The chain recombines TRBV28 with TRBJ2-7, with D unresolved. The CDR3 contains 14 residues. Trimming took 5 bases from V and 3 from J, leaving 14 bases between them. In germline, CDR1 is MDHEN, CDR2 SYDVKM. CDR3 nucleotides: TGTGCCAGCAGTCCTGCGGATCTAGACTACGAGCAGTACTTC. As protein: CASSPADLDYEQYF.

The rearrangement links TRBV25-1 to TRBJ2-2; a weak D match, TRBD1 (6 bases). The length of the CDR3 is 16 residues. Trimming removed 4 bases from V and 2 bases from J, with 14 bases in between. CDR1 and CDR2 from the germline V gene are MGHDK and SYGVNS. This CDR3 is CASSADRLFNTGELFF. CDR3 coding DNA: TGTGCCAGCAGTGCCGACAGGCTATTTAACACCGGGGAGCTGTTTTTT.

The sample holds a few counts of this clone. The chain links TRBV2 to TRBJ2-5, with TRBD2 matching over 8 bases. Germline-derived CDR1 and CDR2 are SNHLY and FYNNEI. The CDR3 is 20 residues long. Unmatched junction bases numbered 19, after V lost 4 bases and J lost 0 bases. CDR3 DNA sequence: TGTGCCAGCAGTGGCTTGGGACTAGGCGTAAATTGGGGTTACCAAGAGACCCAGTACTTC. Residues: CASSGLGLGVNWGYQETQYF.

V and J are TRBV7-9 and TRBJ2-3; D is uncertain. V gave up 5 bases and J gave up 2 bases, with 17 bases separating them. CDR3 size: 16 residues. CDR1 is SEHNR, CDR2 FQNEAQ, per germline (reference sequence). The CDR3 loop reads CASSPQANPFTDTQYF. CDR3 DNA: TGTGCCAGCAGCCCCCAAGCGAACCCTTTCACAGATACGCAGTATTTT.

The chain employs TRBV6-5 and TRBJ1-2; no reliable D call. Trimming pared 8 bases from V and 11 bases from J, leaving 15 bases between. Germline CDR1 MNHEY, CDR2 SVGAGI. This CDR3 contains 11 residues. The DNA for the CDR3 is TGTGCCAGCCGAGCGGCCCCCGAGTACACCTTC. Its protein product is CASRAAPEYTF.

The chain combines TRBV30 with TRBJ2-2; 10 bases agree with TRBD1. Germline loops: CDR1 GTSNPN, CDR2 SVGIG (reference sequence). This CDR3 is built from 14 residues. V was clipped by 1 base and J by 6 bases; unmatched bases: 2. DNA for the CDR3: TGTGCCTGGAGTGGACAGGGGGCGTCCGGGGAGCTGTTTTTT. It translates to CAWSGQGASGELFF.

Here the CDR3 DNA reads TGTGCCAGCAGCCCGGGGGGGTGGACAGCGAACACCGGGGAGCTGTTTTTT. Translation: CASSPGGWTANTGELFF. This chain joins TRBV7-3 and TRBJ2-2, with 8 bases aligning to TRBD2. This CDR3 has 17 amino acids. V dropped 5 bases and J dropped 0; count of bases not matched to a gene: 8. Germline CDR1 is SGHTA and CDR2 is FQGTGA.

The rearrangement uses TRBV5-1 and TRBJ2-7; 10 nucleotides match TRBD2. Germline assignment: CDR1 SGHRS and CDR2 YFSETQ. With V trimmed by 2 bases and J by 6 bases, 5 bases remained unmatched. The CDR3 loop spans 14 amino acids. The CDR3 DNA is TGCGCCAGCAGCTTACCATTAGCGGGAGGCGAGCAGTACTTC. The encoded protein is CASSLPLAGGEQYF.

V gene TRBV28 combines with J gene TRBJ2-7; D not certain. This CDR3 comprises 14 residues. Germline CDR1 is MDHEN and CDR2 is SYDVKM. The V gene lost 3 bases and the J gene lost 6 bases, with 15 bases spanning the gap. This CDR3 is CASSLVQVAREQYF. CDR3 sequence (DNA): TGTGCCAGCAGTTTGGTTCAGGTTGCTCGCGAGCAGTACTTC.

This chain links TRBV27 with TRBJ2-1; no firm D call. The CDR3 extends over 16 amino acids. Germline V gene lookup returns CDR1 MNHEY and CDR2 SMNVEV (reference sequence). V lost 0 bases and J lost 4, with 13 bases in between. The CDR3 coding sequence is TGTGCCAGCAGTTTATCGAAGTACCCAGCGTACAATGAGCAGTTCTTC. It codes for CASSLSKYPAYNEQFF.